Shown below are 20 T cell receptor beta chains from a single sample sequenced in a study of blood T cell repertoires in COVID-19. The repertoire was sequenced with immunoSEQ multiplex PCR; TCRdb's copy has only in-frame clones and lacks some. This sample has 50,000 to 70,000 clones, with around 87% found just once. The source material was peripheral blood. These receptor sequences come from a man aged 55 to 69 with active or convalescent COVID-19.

CDR3 sequence reads: CASSPQGLNTEAFF. The CDR3 DNA sequence: TGTGCCAGTAGTCCACAGGGCCTAAACACTGAAGCTTTCTTT. The chain is built from TRBV19 and TRBJ1-1, with D maybe TRBD1 (6 bases). The V gene lost 5 bases and the J gene lost 2 bases, with 12 bases spanning the gap. The CDR3 length is 14 residues. Germline CDR1 and CDR2: LNHDA and SQIVND (reference sequence).

The CDR3 region is CASRPPGWSYEQYF. As DNA, the CDR3 is TGTGCCAGCAGACCTCCCGGTTGGTCCTACGAGCAGTACTTC. The V gene is TRBV27, the J gene TRBJ2-7; D uncertain. This CDR3 contains 14 residues. V lost 6 bases and J lost 1, with 13 bases in between. Germline V gene data show CDR1 as MNHEY and CDR2 as SMNVEV (reference sequence).

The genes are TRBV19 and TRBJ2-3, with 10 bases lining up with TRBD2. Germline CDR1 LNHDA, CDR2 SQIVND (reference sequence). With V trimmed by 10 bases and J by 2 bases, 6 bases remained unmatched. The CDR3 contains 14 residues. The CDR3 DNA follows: TGTGCCACTACAGCGGGAGGGTACACAGATACGCAGTATTTT. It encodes CATTAGGYTDTQYF.

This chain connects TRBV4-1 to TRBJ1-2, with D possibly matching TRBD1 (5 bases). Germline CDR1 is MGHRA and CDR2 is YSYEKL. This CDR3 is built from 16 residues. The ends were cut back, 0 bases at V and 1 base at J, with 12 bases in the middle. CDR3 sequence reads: CASSQDRAGFNYGYTF. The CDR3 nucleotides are TGCGCCAGCAGCCAAGATCGGGCAGGGTTTAACTATGGCTACACCTTC.

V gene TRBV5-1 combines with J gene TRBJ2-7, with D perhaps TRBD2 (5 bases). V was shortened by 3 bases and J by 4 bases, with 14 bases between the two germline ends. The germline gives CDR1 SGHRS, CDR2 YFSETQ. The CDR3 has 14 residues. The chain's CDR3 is CASSSPAGRYEQYF. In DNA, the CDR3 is TGCGCCAGCAGCTCCCCCGCGGGTAGGTACGAGCAGTACTTC.

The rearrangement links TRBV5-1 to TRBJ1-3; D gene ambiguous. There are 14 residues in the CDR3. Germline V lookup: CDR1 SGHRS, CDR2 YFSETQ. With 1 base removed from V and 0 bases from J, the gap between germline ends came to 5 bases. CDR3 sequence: CASSLPGSGNTIYF. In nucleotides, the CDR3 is TGCGCCAGCAGCTTGCCAGGCTCTGGAAACACCATATATTTT.

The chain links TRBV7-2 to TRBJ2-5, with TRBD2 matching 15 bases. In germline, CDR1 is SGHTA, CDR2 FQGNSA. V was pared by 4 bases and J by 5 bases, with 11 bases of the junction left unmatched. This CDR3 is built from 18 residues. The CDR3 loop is CASSSNSGLAGGRETQYF. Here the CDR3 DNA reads TGTGCCAGCAGCTCAAACTCTGGACTAGCGGGGGGGCGGGAGACCCAGTACTTC. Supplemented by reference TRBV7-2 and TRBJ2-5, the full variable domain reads GAGVSQSPSNKVTEKGKDVELRCDPISGHTALYWYRQSLGQGLEFLIYFQGNSAPDKSGLPSDRFSAERTGGSVSTLTIQRTQQEDSAVYLCASSSNSGLAGGRETQYFGPGTRLLVL.

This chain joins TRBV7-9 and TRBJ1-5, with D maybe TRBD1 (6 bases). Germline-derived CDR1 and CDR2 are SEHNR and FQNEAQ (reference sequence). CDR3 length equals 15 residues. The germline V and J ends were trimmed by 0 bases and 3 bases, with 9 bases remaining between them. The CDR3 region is CASSLAGAANQPQHF. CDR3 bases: TGTGCCAGCAGCTTAGCGGGGGCGGCCAATCAGCCCCAGCATTTT. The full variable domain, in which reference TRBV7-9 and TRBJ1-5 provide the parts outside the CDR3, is DTGVSQNPRHKITKRGQNVTFRCDPISEHNRLYWYRQTLGQGPEFLTYFQNEAQLEKSRLLSDRFSAERPKGSFSTLEIQRTEQGDSAMYLCASSLAGAANQPQHFGDGTRLSIL.

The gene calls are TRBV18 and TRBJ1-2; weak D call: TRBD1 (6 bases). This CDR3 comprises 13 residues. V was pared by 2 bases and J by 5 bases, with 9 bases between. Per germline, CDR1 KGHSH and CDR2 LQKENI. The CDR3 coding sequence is TGTGCCAGCTCACCAGGACAGTTATATGGCTACACCTTC. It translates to CASSPGQLYGYTF.

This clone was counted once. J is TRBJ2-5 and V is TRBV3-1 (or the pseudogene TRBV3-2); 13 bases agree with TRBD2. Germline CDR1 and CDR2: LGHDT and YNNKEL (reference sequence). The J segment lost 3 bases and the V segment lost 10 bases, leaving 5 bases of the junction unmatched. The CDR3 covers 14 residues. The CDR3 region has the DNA TGTGCCACTGGACTAGCGGGGGCGGAAGAGACCCAGTACTTC. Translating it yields CATGLAGAEETQYF.

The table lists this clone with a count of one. CDR3 in DNA: TGTGCCGCACGAAGCCACTCTGGAAACACCATATATTTT. Protein sequence: CAARSHSGNTIYF. The V and J genes are TRBV19 and TRBJ1-3, with D hard to call. The CDR3 is 13 residues long. The V end lost 11 bases, the J end lost 0 bases, and 11 bases lay between the germline ends. Looked up from germline, CDR1 is LNHDA and CDR2 is SQIVND (reference sequence).

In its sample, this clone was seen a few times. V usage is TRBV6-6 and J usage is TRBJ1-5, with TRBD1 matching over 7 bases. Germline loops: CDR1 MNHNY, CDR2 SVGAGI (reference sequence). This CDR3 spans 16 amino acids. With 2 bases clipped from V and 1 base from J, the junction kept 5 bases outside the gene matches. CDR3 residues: CASSYRGQGSNQPQHF. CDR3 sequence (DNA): TGTGCCAGCAGTTACAGGGGGCAGGGCAGCAATCAGCCCCAGCATTTT.

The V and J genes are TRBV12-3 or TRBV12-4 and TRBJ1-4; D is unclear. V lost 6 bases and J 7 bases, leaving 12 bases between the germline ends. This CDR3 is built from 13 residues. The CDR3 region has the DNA TGTGCCAGCAGGACTTTGGAGAGTGAAAAACTGTTTTTT. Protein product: CASRTLESEKLFF.

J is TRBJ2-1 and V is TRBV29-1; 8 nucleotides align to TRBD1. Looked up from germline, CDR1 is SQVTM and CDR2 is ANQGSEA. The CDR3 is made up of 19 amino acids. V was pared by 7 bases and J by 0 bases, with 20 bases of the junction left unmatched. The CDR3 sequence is CSASGGFSGETRSYNEQFF. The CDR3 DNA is TGCAGCGCCTCAGGGGGCTTTAGCGGAGAAACCCGCTCCTACAATGAGCAGTTCTTC.

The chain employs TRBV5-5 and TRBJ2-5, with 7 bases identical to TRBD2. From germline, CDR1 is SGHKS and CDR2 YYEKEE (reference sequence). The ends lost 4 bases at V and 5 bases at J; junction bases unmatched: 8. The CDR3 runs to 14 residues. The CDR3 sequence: CASSLRTRAETQYF. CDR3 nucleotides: TGTGCCAGCAGCCTAAGGACTAGGGCGGAGACCCAGTACTTC.

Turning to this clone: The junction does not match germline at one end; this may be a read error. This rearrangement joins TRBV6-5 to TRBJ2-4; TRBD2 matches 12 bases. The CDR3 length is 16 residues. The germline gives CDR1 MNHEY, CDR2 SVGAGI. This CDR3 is CASSSRLAGATNIQYF. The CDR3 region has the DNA TGTGCCAGCAGTTCACGACTAGCGGGAGCCACAAACATTCAGTACTTC.

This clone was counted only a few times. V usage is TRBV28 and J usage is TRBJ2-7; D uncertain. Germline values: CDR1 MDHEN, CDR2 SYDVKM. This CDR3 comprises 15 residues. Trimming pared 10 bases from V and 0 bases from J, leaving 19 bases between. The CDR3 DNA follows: TGTGCCACCCTAGACCCATCCCTCAGCTCCTACGAGCAGTACTTC. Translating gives CATLDPSLSSYEQYF.

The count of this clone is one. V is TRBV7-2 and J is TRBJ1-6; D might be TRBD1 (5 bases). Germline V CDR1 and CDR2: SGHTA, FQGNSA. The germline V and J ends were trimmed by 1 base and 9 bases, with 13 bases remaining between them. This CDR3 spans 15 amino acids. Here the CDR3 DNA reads TGTGCCAGCAGCTTAGATGGGGGGAGGTCTTCACCCCTCCACTTT. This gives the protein CASSLDGGRSSPLHF.

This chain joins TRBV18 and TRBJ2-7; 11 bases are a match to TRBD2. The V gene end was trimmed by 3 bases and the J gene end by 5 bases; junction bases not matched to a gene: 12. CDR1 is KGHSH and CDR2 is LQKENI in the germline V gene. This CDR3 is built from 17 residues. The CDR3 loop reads CASSPTGTSGLSNEQYF. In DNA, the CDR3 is TGTGCCAGCTCACCGACCGGGACTAGCGGTCTTTCCAACGAGCAGTACTTC.

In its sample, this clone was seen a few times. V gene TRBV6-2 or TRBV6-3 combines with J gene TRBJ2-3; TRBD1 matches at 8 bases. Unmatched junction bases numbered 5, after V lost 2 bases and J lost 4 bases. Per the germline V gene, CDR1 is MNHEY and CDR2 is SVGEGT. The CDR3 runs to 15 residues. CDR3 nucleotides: TGTGCCAGCAGTTACGACAGGGGATTCGCAGATACGCAGTATTTT. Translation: CASSYDRGFADTQYF.